A selection of T cell receptor beta chains follows, all from one sample in a study of neurological immune-mediated disorders. TCRdb used MiXCR to reprocess the 5' RACE reads, holding one entry per CDR3 protein. The table includes around 90,000 distinct CDR3 sequences, about 13% detected once. Sequencing used PBMCs. The receptors stem from a female donor with HTLV-1-associated myelopathy (HAM/TSP). The CDR3 runs from the conserved cysteine through the conserved F or W. D genes are given only for firm matches. Clone size is shown for a subset of rows, as once, few, many or a class of expanded clone.

CDR3 protein: CASSLSGGAAGEQFF
CDR3 DNA: TGTGCCAGCAGCCTGAGCGGGGGGGCGGCAGGTGAGCAGTTCTTC
V gene: TRBV7-3
D gene: TRBD2
CDR3 length: 15
J gene: TRBJ2-1
clone size: many

CDR3 protein: CASTVDSGESYGYTF
CDR3 DNA: TGTGCCAGCACCGTTGACAGCGGAGAATCCTATGGCTACACCTTC
V gene: TRBV4-2
D gene: -
CDR3 length: 15
J gene: TRBJ1-2
clone size: many

CDR3 protein: CSARDQRQPSAKTQYF
CDR3 DNA: TGCAGTGCTAGAGATCAGCGGCAGCCTAGTGCGAAGACCCAGTACTTC
V gene: TRBV20-1
D gene: -
CDR3 length: 16
J gene: TRBJ2-5
clone size: many

CDR3 protein: CASSQGQSLGETQYF
CDR3 DNA: TGCGCCAGCAGCCAAGGACAGTCACTGGGAGAGACCCAGTACTTC
V gene: TRBV4-1
D gene: -
CDR3 length: 15
J gene: TRBJ2-5
clone size: many

CDR3 protein: CASSRTAEQYF
CDR3 DNA: TGTGCCAGCAGTCGGACAGCCGAGCAGTACTTC
V gene: TRBV12-3/TRBV12-4
D gene: -
CDR3 length: 11
J gene: TRBJ2-7
clone size: many

CDR3 protein: CASSARDRMTYEQYF
CDR3 DNA: TGTGCCAGCAGTGCCAGGGACAGGATGACCTACGAGCAGTACTTC
V gene: TRBV12-3/TRBV12-4
D gene: TRBD1
CDR3 length: 15
J gene: TRBJ2-7
clone size: many

CDR3 protein: CASSDRGGQSDTQYF
CDR3 DNA: TGTGCCAGCAGTGACCGGGGGGGCCAATCCGATACGCAGTATTTT
V gene: TRBV2
D gene: TRBD2
CDR3 length: 15
J gene: TRBJ2-3
clone size: many

CDR3 protein: CASRAGFCRQPQHF
CDR3 DNA: TGTGCCAGCAGGGCGGGTTTTTGTAGACAGCCCCAGCATTTT
V gene: TRBV7-2
D gene: -
CDR3 length: 14
J gene: TRBJ1-5
clone size: few

CDR3 protein: CASRDDRAPSPAYEQYF
CDR3 DNA: TGTGCCAGCAGAGATGACAGGGCCCCTTCCCCGGCCTACGAGCAGTACTTC
V gene: TRBV27
D gene: TRBD1
CDR3 length: 17
J gene: TRBJ2-7
clone size: many

CDR3 protein: CASSVSPSYEQYF
CDR3 DNA: TGTGCCAGCAGTGTAAGTCCCTCCTACGAGCAGTACTTC
V gene: TRBV2
D gene: -
CDR3 length: 13
J gene: TRBJ2-7
clone size: -

CDR3 protein: CSCLDRVSYEQYF
CDR3 DNA: TGCAGCTGCCTGGACAGGGTCTCCTACGAGCAGTACTTC
V gene: TRBV29-1
D gene: TRBD1
CDR3 length: 13
J gene: TRBJ2-7
clone size: few

CDR3 protein: CSAPPRVSGWDTDTQYF
CDR3 DNA: TGCAGTGCTCCCCCTCGGGTTTCCGGTTGGGACACAGATACGCAGTATTTT
V gene: TRBV20-1
D gene: -
CDR3 length: 17
J gene: TRBJ2-3
clone size: -

CDR3 protein: CASSSSRRPVHEQFF
CDR3 DNA: TGTGCCAGCAGCTCCTCTCGAAGACCCGTCCATGAGCAGTTCTTC
V gene: TRBV6-5
D gene: -
CDR3 length: 15
J gene: TRBJ2-1
clone size: many

CDR3 protein: CASSFGGAPYEQYF
CDR3 DNA: TGTGCCAGCAGTTTTGGAGGAGCGCCGTACGAGCAGTACTTC
V gene: TRBV27
D gene: -
CDR3 length: 14
J gene: TRBJ2-7
clone size: many

CDR3 protein: CASSPSAGTSPDTQYF
CDR3 DNA: TGCGCCAGCAGCCCGTCCGCAGGGACTAGCCCAGATACGCAGTATTTT
V gene: TRBV5-1
D gene: TRBD2
CDR3 length: 16
J gene: TRBJ2-3
clone size: few

CDR3 protein: CASSLEARSGNTIYF
CDR3 DNA: TGTGCCAGCAGCTTAGAGGCACGGTCTGGAAACACCATATATTTT
V gene: TRBV7-9
D gene: -
CDR3 length: 15
J gene: TRBJ1-3
clone size: many

CDR3 protein: CSARVRDRAYEQYF
CDR3 DNA: TGCAGTGCTAGAGTCCGGGACAGGGCCTACGAGCAGTACTTC
V gene: TRBV20-1
D gene: TRBD1
CDR3 length: 14
J gene: TRBJ2-7
clone size: many

CDR3 protein: CASSLRATSSTDTQYF
CDR3 DNA: TGTGCCAGCAGTTTACGGGCTACTTCATCCACAGATACGCAGTATTTT
V gene: TRBV28
D gene: -
CDR3 length: 16
J gene: TRBJ2-3
clone size: many

CDR3 protein: CASSPGGGPDTQYF
CDR3 DNA: TGTGCCAGCAGCCCCGGGGGGGGCCCAGATACGCAGTATTTT
V gene: TRBV9
D gene: TRBD2
CDR3 length: 14
J gene: TRBJ2-3
clone size: -

CDR3 protein: CASSLGQGRGANEKLFF
CDR3 DNA: TGTGCCAGCAGCTTGGGACAGGGGAGGGGAGCTAATGAAAAACTGTTTTTT
V gene: TRBV7-9
D gene: TRBD1
CDR3 length: 17
J gene: TRBJ1-4
clone size: many

CDR3 protein: CASSPSFTSSYEQYF
CDR3 DNA: TGTGCCAGCAGTCCCTCCTTCACGTCTTCCTACGAGCAGTACTTC
V gene: TRBV28
D gene: -
CDR3 length: 15
J gene: TRBJ2-7
clone size: many

CDR3 protein: CASSLGGAANNQPQHF
CDR3 DNA: TGTGCCAGCAGTTTGGGGGGGGCAGCAAATAATCAGCCCCAGCATTTT
V gene: TRBV12-3/TRBV12-4
D gene: -
CDR3 length: 16
J gene: TRBJ1-5
clone size: many

CDR3 protein: CASSPDRGPNTEAFF
CDR3 DNA: TGTGCCAGCAGCCCGGACAGGGGGCCGAACACTGAAGCTTTCTTT
V gene: TRBV7-9
D gene: TRBD1
CDR3 length: 15
J gene: TRBJ1-1
clone size: many

CDR3 protein: CASSSGQGDEKLFF
CDR3 DNA: TGTGCCAGCAGCTCCGGCCAGGGGGATGAAAAACTGTTTTTT
V gene: TRBV7-8
D gene: TRBD1
CDR3 length: 14
J gene: TRBJ1-4
clone size: -

CDR3 protein: CASSARGRKTQYF
CDR3 DNA: TGTGCCAGCAGCGCCAGGGGGCGGAAGACCCAGTACTTC
V gene: TRBV7-2
D gene: TRBD1
CDR3 length: 13
J gene: TRBJ2-5
clone size: many

CDR3 protein: CASSYVLAGRSSTDTQYF
CDR3 DNA: TGTGCCAGCAGTTACGTCCTAGCAGGACGATCTAGCACAGATACGCAGTATTTT
V gene: TRBV6-5
D gene: -
CDR3 length: 18
J gene: TRBJ2-3
clone size: many

CDR3 protein: CASSFPTSGGTNEQFF
CDR3 DNA: TGCGCCAGCAGCTTCCCGACTAGCGGGGGGACTAATGAGCAGTTCTTC
V gene: TRBV5-1
D gene: TRBD2
CDR3 length: 16
J gene: TRBJ2-1
clone size: many

CDR3 protein: CASGLTGGGASGGELFF
CDR3 DNA: TGCGCCAGCGGCCTCACTGGCGGGGGGGCCAGTGGCGGGGAGCTGTTTTTT
V gene: TRBV5-1
D gene: TRBD2
CDR3 length: 17
J gene: TRBJ2-2
clone size: few

CDR3 protein: CASSLGQSDEQYF
CDR3 DNA: TGTGCCAGCAGCTTAGGGCAGTCCGACGAGCAGTACTTC
V gene: TRBV7-9
D gene: -
CDR3 length: 13
J gene: TRBJ2-7
clone size: many

CDR3 protein: CASSGRGFGANVLTF
CDR3 DNA: TGTGCCAGCAGTGGCCGGGGATTCGGGGCCAACGTCCTGACTTTC
V gene: TRBV28
D gene: -
CDR3 length: 15
J gene: TRBJ2-6
clone size: many

CDR3 protein: CASSGDRGKTDTQYF
CDR3 DNA: TGTGCCAGCAGTGGGGACAGGGGGAAGACAGATACGCAGTATTTT
V gene: TRBV28
D gene: TRBD1
CDR3 length: 15
J gene: TRBJ2-3
clone size: many

CDR3 protein: CAIRGMNTEAFF
CDR3 DNA: TGTGCCATCAGGGGCATGAACACTGAAGCTTTCTTT
V gene: TRBV10-3
D gene: -
CDR3 length: 12
J gene: TRBJ1-1
clone size: many

CDR3 protein: CASSVNSGVVAGELFF
CDR3 DNA: TGTGCCAGCAGTGTTAACAGCGGGGTCGTGGCCGGGGAGCTGTTTTTT
V gene: TRBV6-1
D gene: TRBD2
CDR3 length: 16
J gene: TRBJ2-2
clone size: many

CDR3 protein: CSAIETAGADTQYF
CDR3 DNA: TGCAGTGCTATCGAAACAGCCGGCGCAGATACGCAGTATTTT
V gene: TRBV20-1
D gene: -
CDR3 length: 14
J gene: TRBJ2-3
clone size: medium-sized

CDR3 protein: CAIGGDEQYF
CDR3 DNA: TGTGCCATCGGAGGAGACGAGCAGTACTTC
V gene: TRBV10-3
D gene: -
CDR3 length: 10
J gene: TRBJ2-7
clone size: many

CDR3 protein: CASSLTRGLAGGYRLTDTQYF
CDR3 DNA: TGTGCCAGCAGTTTGACCAGAGGACTAGCAGGGGGATACCGCCTCACAGATACGCAGTATTTT
V gene: TRBV28
D gene: -
CDR3 length: 21
J gene: TRBJ2-3
clone size: -

CDR3 protein: CASMFRAMNTEASF
CDR3 DNA: TGTGCAAGCATGTTCCGGGCTATGAACACTGAAGCTTCCTTT
V gene: TRBV12-3/TRBV12-4
D gene: -
CDR3 length: 14
J gene: TRBJ1-1
clone size: -

CDR3 protein: CATSRRTGGREETQYF
CDR3 DNA: TGTGCTACCAGCAGACGGACAGGGGGGCGGGAAGAGACCCAGTACTTC
V gene: TRBV15
D gene: TRBD1
CDR3 length: 16
J gene: TRBJ2-5
clone size: many

CDR3 protein: CSARGGVNSPLHF
CDR3 DNA: TGCAGTGCTAGAGGGGGCGTGAATTCACCCCTCCACTTT
V gene: TRBV20-1
D gene: -
CDR3 length: 13
J gene: TRBJ1-6
clone size: -

CDR3 protein: CASSQGGQKLEKLFF
CDR3 DNA: TGTGCCAGCAGCCAGGGGGGACAGAAATTAGAAAAACTGTTTTTT
V gene: TRBV7-9
D gene: TRBD1
CDR3 length: 15
J gene: TRBJ1-4
clone size: many

CDR3 protein: CASSFGGPSGADTQYF
CDR3 DNA: TGCGCCAGCAGCTTTGGCGGACCCTCGGGGGCAGATACGCAGTATTTT
V gene: TRBV5-1
D gene: -
CDR3 length: 16
J gene: TRBJ2-3
clone size: many

CDR3 protein: CASSLFNGGGNEQFF
CDR3 DNA: TGTGCCAGCAGCTTATTTAACGGGGGGGGCAATGAGCAGTTCTTC
V gene: TRBV7-2
D gene: TRBD2
CDR3 length: 15
J gene: TRBJ2-1
clone size: -

CDR3 protein: CASSYHRGRSYEQYF
CDR3 DNA: TGTGCCAGCAGTTACCACAGGGGCCGGTCCTACGAGCAGTACTTC
V gene: TRBV6-5
D gene: TRBD1
CDR3 length: 15
J gene: TRBJ2-7
clone size: many

CDR3 protein: CASSYQSSYNEQFF
CDR3 DNA: TGCGCCAGCAGCTATCAGAGCTCCTACAATGAGCAGTTCTTC
V gene: TRBV5-1
D gene: -
CDR3 length: 14
J gene: TRBJ2-1
clone size: many

CDR3 protein: CASSLRGATGDEQFF
CDR3 DNA: TGTGCCAGCAGCCTCCGGGGGGCCACCGGGGATGAGCAGTTCTTC
V gene: TRBV5-5
D gene: -
CDR3 length: 15
J gene: TRBJ2-1
clone size: many

CDR3 protein: CSARGGSGGAETQYF
CDR3 DNA: TGCAGTGCTAGAGGGGGGAGCGGGGGGGCTGAGACCCAGTACTTC
V gene: TRBV20-1
D gene: TRBD2
CDR3 length: 15
J gene: TRBJ2-5
clone size: many

CDR3 protein: CASSRRGNTIYF
CDR3 DNA: TGTGCCAGCAGCCGGCGGGGAAACACCATATATTTT
V gene: TRBV3-1
D gene: -
CDR3 length: 12
J gene: TRBJ1-3
clone size: many

CDR3 protein: CASTPSTGVTYEQYF
CDR3 DNA: TGTGCCAGCACACCGAGTACAGGGGTAACCTACGAGCAGTACTTC
V gene: TRBV28
D gene: TRBD1
CDR3 length: 15
J gene: TRBJ2-7
clone size: many

CDR3 protein: CASSPGRGAVSTGELFF
CDR3 DNA: TGTGCCAGCAGTCCGGGGCGGGGGGCCGTTAGCACCGGGGAGCTGTTTTTT
V gene: TRBV12-3/TRBV12-4
D gene: TRBD2
CDR3 length: 17
J gene: TRBJ2-2
clone size: many

CDR3 protein: CASSLCLAGTDTQYF
CDR3 DNA: TGCGCCAGCAGCTTGTGTCTAGCCGGCACAGATACGCAGTATTTT
V gene: TRBV5-1
D gene: -
CDR3 length: 15
J gene: TRBJ2-3
clone size: -

CDR3 protein: CASSYTTGDQPQHF
CDR3 DNA: TGTGCCAGCAGTTATACGACAGGGGATCAGCCCCAGCATTTT
V gene: TRBV6-2/TRBV6-3
D gene: TRBD1
CDR3 length: 14
J gene: TRBJ1-5
clone size: -

CDR3 protein: CASSMGQGVGTEAFF
CDR3 DNA: TGCGCCAGCAGCATGGGACAGGGGGTTGGCACTGAAGCTTTCTTT
V gene: TRBV5-1
D gene: TRBD1
CDR3 length: 15
J gene: TRBJ1-1
clone size: -

CDR3 protein: CAISGQGYEQYF
CDR3 DNA: TGTGCCATCAGTGGGCAGGGCTACGAGCAGTACTTC
V gene: TRBV10-3
D gene: -
CDR3 length: 12
J gene: TRBJ2-7
clone size: many

CDR3 protein: CSAPKTGTGGNEQFF
CDR3 DNA: TGCAGTGCTCCCAAAACCGGGACAGGGGGCAATGAGCAGTTCTTC
V gene: TRBV20-1
D gene: TRBD1
CDR3 length: 15
J gene: TRBJ2-1
clone size: few

CDR3 protein: CASGDALEATIYF
CDR3 DNA: TGTGCCAGCGGGGACGCCTTGGAGGCCACCATATATTTT
V gene: TRBV7-9
D gene: -
CDR3 length: 13
J gene: TRBJ1-3
clone size: many